This paragraph covers one TCR beta chain sequence. The target antigen is unknown. The graft tissue was processed, and this released both intraepithelial and lamina propria lymphocytes. The data were obtained in a study of graft-versus-host responses after intestinal transplantation. On the study more broadly: Each transplant was multivisceral, liver-intestinal, or isolated intestinal. Anti-thymocyte globulin induction, then tacrolimus and steroids for 3 to 4 years, went to all recipients.

Broader study findings: The recipient marrow held GvH clones, and some of them showed up first in ileum or blood. Clonal ratios of graft-versus-host to host-versus-graft in allografts were high for patients exhibiting graft-donor T cell macrochimerism.

This CDR3 has 11 residues. Germline CDR1 and CDR2: KGHSH and LQKENI. Trimming took off 4 bases at V and 4 bases at J, with 4 bases between the two ends. TCRdb keeps only in-frame clones here, not all; method: immunoSEQ multiplex PCR. The sample shows about 6,400 clones, 83% of them seen only once. The sequencing used ileum tissue, collected 307 days after intestinal transplant. This TCR was recovered from a human patient who received an intestinal transplant, so some T cells may come from the graft donor. The rearrangement uses TRBV18 and TRBJ1-2; D remains ambiguous. The CDR3 spells CASSQGYGYTF. Here the CDR3 DNA reads TGTGCCAGCTCACAGGGCTATGGCTACACCTTC.